The 7 T cell receptor beta chains reported below all come from one sample, sequenced in a study of T cells in women clearing cervical HPV infection. Method: immunoSEQ multiplex PCR; TCRdb's copy keeps in-frame clones and lacks some. In all, the sample yields roughly 48,000 clones. The source material was blood buffy coat. These receptors all stem from a woman between 18 and 70 years old with a cervical HPV16 infection that either progressed to CIN3+ or cleared (not recorded which).

Of note for this clone: Read coverage stops 3 residues before the CDR3 terminus; the germline J gene supplies the remainder. The chain has TRBV20-1 and TRBJ1-5; possible D gene TRBD1, 6 bases. Between the trimmed V and J ends, which lost 3 bases and 6 bases, there was a span of 15 bases. Germline CDR1 and CDR2: DFQATT and SNEGSKA (reference sequence). The CDR3 extends over 14 amino acids. The CDR3 loop is CSASTNQGFQPQHF. CDR3 DNA, as far as it was read: TGCAGTGCTAGTACCAATCAGGGGTTTCAGCCC.

Concerning this clone itself: Sequencing ends 3 residues short of the CDR3 end; the germline J gene provides the rest. V gene TRBV10-3 combines with J gene TRBJ1-2; D might be TRBD1 (5 bases). Deletions cut 4 bases from V and 1 base from J, with 10 bases between. Per the germline V gene, CDR1 is ENHRY and CDR2 is SYGVKD. The CDR3 contains 14 residues. The chain's CDR3 is CAISGSGYNYGYTF. The covered CDR3 bases are TGTGCCATCAGTGGGTCAGGGTATAACTATGGC.

The CDR3 loop reads CAWVRGQNTEAFF. Partial CDR3 DNA: TGTGCCTGGGTTAGGGGACAGAACACTGAA. J is TRBJ1-1 and V is TRBV30, with D tentatively TRBD1 (6 bases). The read halts 3 residues ahead of the CDR3 end, with the missing end drawn from the germline J gene. The CDR3 extends over 13 amino acids. Trimming shortened V by 5 bases and J by 1 base, and 11 bases separated the two germline ends. Germline lookup yields CDR1 GTSNPN and CDR2 SVGIG (reference sequence).

On this clone: The read comes to an end 3 residues before the CDR3 does, leaving the germline J gene to fill in the end. V gene TRBV6-2 or TRBV6-3 combines with J gene TRBJ2-5, with a weak D call TRBD1 (6 bases). Trimming cost V 6 bases and J 2 bases, with 16 bases left between them. The CDR3 extends over 15 amino acids. CDR1 is MNHEY and CDR2 is SVGEGT in the germline V gene. The CDR3 bases that were read are TGTGCCAGCAGAGGACAGTGGGAACTTCAAGAGACC. Translation gives CASRGQWELQET. The entire CDR3 protein reads CASRGQWELQETQYF.

A word on this clone: The CDR3 end lies 3 residues beyond the end of the read and is filled in from the germline J gene. This chain joins TRBV15 and TRBJ2-3, with D perhaps matching TRBD2 (6 bases). Germline-derived CDR1 and CDR2 are LNHNV and YYDKDF (reference sequence). This CDR3 contains 16 residues. Trimming removed 1 base from V and 0 bases from J, with 11 bases in between. The sequenced part of the CDR3 DNA is TGTGCCACCAGCAGAGTGGGACTTCCTAGCACAGATACG. This gives the protein CATSRVGLPSTDT. The whole CDR3 sequence is CATSRVGLPSTDTQYF.

Regarding this clone: The sequenced fragment ends 3 residues before the CDR3 boundary, so the rest is inferred from the germline J gene. The genes are TRBV19 and TRBJ1-5; 8 bases agree with TRBD1. This CDR3 comprises 15 residues. Germline trimming cut 5 bases from V and 6 bases from J; bases unmatched to any gene: 9. Germline CDR1 is LNHDA and CDR2 is SQIVND (reference sequence). The CDR3 DNA, read in part, is TGTGCCAGTAGTCAGGGGGGCAGGGGGCCTCAGCCC. It translates to CASSQGGRGPQP. In full, the CDR3 reads CASSQGGRGPQPQHF.

About this clone itself: The read terminates 3 residues before the CDR3 end, so the remaining end is supplied by the germline J gene. This chain links TRBV30 with TRBJ1-2; TRBD1 aligns across 11 bases. Losses at the gene ends were 0 bases for V and 4 bases for J; bases not matched to a gene: 4. Germline loops: CDR1 GTSNPN, CDR2 SVGIG (reference sequence). The CDR3 covers 15 residues. The CDR3 DNA, read in part, is TGTGCCTGGAGTGTAGGGACAGGGGGTTCCTATGGC. The encoded protein is CAWSVGTGGSYG. The full CDR3 protein reads CAWSVGTGGSYGYTF.